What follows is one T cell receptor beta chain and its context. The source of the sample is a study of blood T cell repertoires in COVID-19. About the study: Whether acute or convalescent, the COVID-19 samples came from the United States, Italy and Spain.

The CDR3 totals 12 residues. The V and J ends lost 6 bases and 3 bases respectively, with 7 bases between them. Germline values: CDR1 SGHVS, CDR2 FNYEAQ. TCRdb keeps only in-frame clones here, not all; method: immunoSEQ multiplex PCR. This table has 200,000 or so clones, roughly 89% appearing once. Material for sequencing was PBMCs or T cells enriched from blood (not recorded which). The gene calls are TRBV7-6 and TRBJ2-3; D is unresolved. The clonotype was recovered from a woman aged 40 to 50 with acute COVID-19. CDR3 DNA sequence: TGTGCCAGCAGTTACTTAACAGATACGCAGTATTTT. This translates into CASSYLTDTQYF.